The 23 T cell receptor beta chains below were found in one sample sequenced in a study of memory CD4+ T cells and cytomegalovirus serostatus. TCRdb's table, derived via immunoSEQ multiplex PCR, lists solely in-frame clones and lacks some. Of 58,000 or so clones in the sample, around three quarters were seen once. Single viable CD3+CD4+CD8-CD45RO+ cells were sorted as the memory CD4+ T cells. Sequences were obtained from memory CD4+ T cells from blood. These receptors all stem from an adult in good health and CMV-seropositive.

The V gene is TRBV11-3, the J gene TRBJ1-1; D gene unclear. The CDR3 covers 11 residues. Between the trimmed V and J ends, which lost 2 bases and 4 bases, there was a span of 2 bases. Germline CDR1 SGHNT, CDR2 YENEEA. This CDR3 is CASSLITEAFF. The DNA for the CDR3 is TGTGCCAGCAGCTTAATCACTGAAGCTTTCTTT.

This clone was seen once. The J gene is TRBJ2-7, the V gene TRBV7-2; 9 bases match TRBD2. The CDR3 extends over 16 amino acids. With 1 base clipped from V and 0 bases from J, the junction kept 4 bases outside the gene matches. Looked up from germline, CDR1 is SGHTA and CDR2 is FQGNSA. CDR3 nucleotide sequence: TGTGCCAGCAGCTTAGTGGCGGGAGGGCTCTCCTACGAGCAGTACGTC. It specifies CASSLVAGGLSYEQYV.

The chain is built from TRBV7-2 and TRBJ2-1; D call uncertain. With 4 bases removed from V and 3 bases from J, the gap between germline ends came to 7 bases. The CDR3 is 13 amino acids. Germline V gene data show CDR1 as SGHTA and CDR2 as FQGNSA. CDR3: CASSSEIYNEQFF. The CDR3 nucleotides are TGTGCCAGCAGCTCAGAGATCTACAATGAGCAGTTCTTC.

The gene calls are TRBV29-1 and TRBJ1-2, with a possible D match to TRBD1 (5 bases). The CDR3 spans 13 residues. Looked up from germline, CDR1 is SQVTM and CDR2 is ANQGSEA. V lost 0 bases to trimming and J lost 6 bases, with 11 bases between them. The CDR3 coding sequence is TGCAGCGTTGAAGATCTGGGGGAGGATGGCTACACCTTC. Translated, it gives CSVEDLGEDGYTF. The full variable domain, in which reference TRBV29-1 and TRBJ1-2 provide the parts outside the CDR3, is SAVISQKPSRDICQRGTSLTIQCQVDSQVTMMFWYRQQPGQSLTLIATANQGSEATYESGFVIDKFPISRPNLTFSTLTVSNMSPEDSSIYLCSVEDLGEDGYTFGSGTRLTVV.

This sequence joins TRBV9 and TRBJ2-3; D ambiguous. This CDR3 is 14 amino acids long. Trimming took 5 bases from V and 0 from J, leaving 10 bases between them. Germline CDR1 and CDR2: SGDLS and YYNGEE. The CDR3 bases are TGTGCCAGCAGGGCCAGTCATAGCACAGATACGCAGTATTTT. Translated: CASRASHSTDTQYF.

This clone was seen a single time. Relative to the germline gene, one junction end is altered; a read error may explain this. The V and J genes are TRBV7-2 and TRBJ2-7; no firm D call. Germline V gene data show CDR1 as SGHTA and CDR2 as FQGNSA. The CDR3 covers 12 residues. The CDR3 DNA reads TGTGCCAGCAGCTTAGGCCCACAGCCTAAGGTCTTC. Protein sequence: CASSLGPQPKVF.

This clone was detected only a few times. The V call is TRBV19, the J call TRBJ1-1; tentative D call: TRBD1 (5 bases). The CDR3 has 15 residues. Germline values: CDR1 LNHDA, CDR2 SQIVND (reference sequence). V was clipped by 3 bases and J by 4 bases, with 15 bases between them. The CDR3 DNA is TGTGCCAGTAGTATTCCCGGGACCTCTGGCACTGAAGCTTTCTTT. This sequence encodes CASSIPGTSGTEAFF. The entire variable domain, with the rest obtained from reference TRBV19 and TRBJ1-1, is as follows: DGGITQSPKYLFRKEGQNVTLSCEQNLNHDAMYWYRQDPGQGLRLIYYSQIVNDFQKGDIAEGYSVSREKKESFPLTVTSAQKNPTAFYLCASSIPGTSGTEAFFGQGTRLTVV.

The chain joins TRBV9 to TRBJ1-2, with no clear D. The germline V and J ends were trimmed by 4 bases and 2 bases, with 15 bases remaining between them. Germline CDR1 reads SGDLS; CDR2 reads YYNGEE. This CDR3 region has 15 residues. In DNA, the CDR3 is TGTGCCAGCAGCATGAGCGGCCGCCAGAACTATGGCTACACCTTC. This translates into CASSMSGRQNYGYTF.

Many counts were recorded for this clone. The chain couples TRBV5-6 to TRBJ1-5, with D possibly matching TRBD1 (5 bases). Per the germline V gene, CDR1 is SGHDT and CDR2 is YYEEEE. The CDR3 totals 14 residues. Trimming shortened V by 4 bases and J by 2 bases, and 10 bases separated the two germline ends. The chain's CDR3 is CASSRGFGNQPQHF. Here the CDR3 DNA reads TGTGCCAGCAGCCGGGGGTTTGGCAATCAGCCCCAGCATTTT.

This chain joins TRBV28 and TRBJ2-5; 10 positions agree with TRBD2. Trimming removed 4 bases from V and 7 bases from J; junction bases left unmatched: 18. The CDR3 is 18 amino acids. Per the germline V gene, CDR1 is MDHEN and CDR2 is SYDVKM. The CDR3 reads CASSYRPLGAGGLRTQYF. The CDR3, as DNA: TGTGCCAGCAGTTATCGCCCCCTTGGAGCGGGAGGGTTACGGACCCAGTACTTC. The full variable domain, completed using reference TRBV28 and TRBJ2-5, is DVKVTQSSRYLVKRTGEKVFLECVQDMDHENMFWYRQDPGLGLRLIYFSYDVKMKEKGDIPEGYSVSREKKERFSLILESASTNQTSMYLCASSYRPLGAGGLRTQYFGPGTRLLVL.

The J gene is TRBJ2-7, the V gene TRBV30; a possible D gene is TRBD2 (6 bases). CDR1 and CDR2 from the germline V gene are GTSNPN and SVGIG (reference sequence). The CDR3 is made up of 11 amino acids. The V end was cut by 0 bases, the J end by 7 bases, with 7 bases between. The CDR3 DNA is TGTGCCTGGAGTGTGGGGGGTGAGCAGTACGTC. It is translated as CAWSVGGEQYV.

The chain links TRBV27 to TRBJ2-7, with TRBD2 matching over 7 bases. The CDR3 runs 17 residues. Losses at the gene ends were 6 bases for V and 0 bases for J; bases not matched to a gene: 14. Per the germline V gene, CDR1 is MNHEY and CDR2 is SMNVEV (reference sequence). The CDR3 nucleotides read TGTGCCAGCAGGCGCACCCCTAGCGGTTCAAGCTCCTACGAGCAGTACTTC. This encodes CASRRTPSGSSSYEQYF.

This clone was recorded a few times. The chain combines TRBV6-1 with TRBJ1-5; no reliable D call. V lost 4 bases and J lost 3, with 10 bases in between. The CDR3 runs to 14 residues. Germline CDR1 reads MNHNS; CDR2 reads SASEGT. The CDR3 here is CASSATGNNQPQHF. The CDR3 DNA is TGTGCCAGCAGTGCCACTGGGAACAATCAGCCCCAGCATTTT.

The chain uses TRBV7-2 and TRBJ2-3, with D perhaps TRBD1 (6 bases). The V gene's germline CDR1 is SGHTA and CDR2 FQGNSA. The CDR3 extends over 13 amino acids. Trimming took 1 base from V and 7 from J, leaving 9 bases between them. Here the CDR3 reads CASSLDTGNTQYF. The DNA for the CDR3 is TGTGCCAGCAGCTTAGACACAGGGAATACGCAGTATTTT.

The table lists this clone with a few counts. The V call is TRBV7-2, the J call TRBJ2-7; D might be TRBD1 (7 bases). V shed 4 bases and J shed 7 bases, with 20 bases lying between them. Germline V gene sequence: CDR1 SGHTA, CDR2 FQGNSA. The CDR3 has 15 amino acids. CDR3 in amino acids: CASSSTGASGGEQYF. CDR3 coding DNA: TGTGCCAGCAGCTCAACAGGGGCCTCCGGAGGGGAGCAGTACTTC.

The V call is TRBV9, the J call TRBJ2-1, with 8 bases lining up with TRBD2. Germline trimming cut 2 bases from V and 2 bases from J; bases unmatched to any gene: 3. CDR3 size: 15 residues. Germline CDR1 and CDR2: SGDLS and YYNGEE. The CDR3 loop is CASSVSGDAYNEQFF. CDR3 sequence (DNA): TGTGCCAGCAGCGTTAGCGGGGATGCCTACAATGAGCAGTTCTTC.

The chain combines TRBV5-6 with TRBJ2-5, with 8 nucleotides matching TRBD2. The CDR3 covers 15 residues. In germline, CDR1 is SGHDT, CDR2 YYEEEE. The J segment lost 3 bases and the V segment lost 1 base, leaving 5 bases of the junction unmatched. In DNA, the CDR3 is TGTGCCAGCAGCTTGACCGGGAGGGCCAAAGAGACCCAGTACTTC. Translating it yields CASSLTGRAKETQYF.

This chain joins TRBV27 and TRBJ2-1; D possibly matches TRBD1 or TRBD2 (5 bases each). The germline V and J ends were trimmed by 6 bases and 5 bases, with 11 bases remaining between them. Germline V gene data show CDR1 as MNHEY and CDR2 as SMNVEV (reference sequence). The CDR3 sequence is 13 residues long. CDR3 in DNA: TGTGCCAGCAGGATCCGGGACCACAATGAGCAGTTCTTC. Its translation: CASRIRDHNEQFF.

The chain employs TRBV6-6 and TRBJ2-7; D is perhaps TRBD1 (6 bases). CDR1 and CDR2 (germline): MNHNY, SVGAGI (reference sequence). The CDR3 length is 14 residues. V gave up 7 bases and J gave up 0 bases, with 13 bases separating them. The CDR3 spells CASNDRGISYEQYF. The CDR3 DNA sequence: TGTGCCAGCAATGATAGGGGGATCTCCTACGAGCAGTACTTC.

J is TRBJ1-1 and V is TRBV7-9, with a tentative D call TRBD1 (5 bases). This CDR3 is 13 amino acids long. V was clipped by 5 bases and J by 4 bases, with 11 bases between them. Per germline, CDR1 SEHNR and CDR2 FQNEAQ (reference sequence). In nucleotides, the CDR3 is TGTGCCAGCAGCGCACAGGTCGGCACTGAAGCTTTCTTT. Amino acids: CASSAQVGTEAFF.

This clone was seen a few times. The V gene is TRBV2, the J gene TRBJ2-7; D perhaps matches TRBD2 (5 bases). CDR3 length: 15 residues. Trimming pared 4 bases from V and 2 bases from J, leaving 15 bases between. Germline V CDR1 and CDR2: SNHLY, FYNNEI. The CDR3 sequence is CASSARVLAAYEQYF. DNA of the CDR3: TGTGCCAGCAGTGCGCGTGTCCTAGCCGCCTACGAGCAGTACTTC.

This clone was seen only a few times. The V gene is TRBV28, the J gene TRBJ2-1; the match to TRBD2 covers 11 bases. J gave up 7 bases and V 1 base, and 3 bases lay outside the gene matches. Germline values: CDR1 MDHEN, CDR2 SYDVKM. The CDR3 is 15 residues long. For the CDR3, the DNA is TGTGCCAGCAGTTTATCGGCTAGCGGGAGGAATGAGCAGTTCTTC. This encodes CASSLSASGRNEQFF.

The chain uses TRBV10-3 and TRBJ1-3, with D hard to call. This CDR3 comprises 14 residues. V was pared by 7 bases and J by 0 bases, with 10 bases between. Germline V gives CDR1 ENHRY, CDR2 SYGVKD. CDR3 in DNA: TGTGCCATCACCAGCGCCTTCTCTGGAAACACCATATATTTT. This codes for CAITSAFSGNTIYF.